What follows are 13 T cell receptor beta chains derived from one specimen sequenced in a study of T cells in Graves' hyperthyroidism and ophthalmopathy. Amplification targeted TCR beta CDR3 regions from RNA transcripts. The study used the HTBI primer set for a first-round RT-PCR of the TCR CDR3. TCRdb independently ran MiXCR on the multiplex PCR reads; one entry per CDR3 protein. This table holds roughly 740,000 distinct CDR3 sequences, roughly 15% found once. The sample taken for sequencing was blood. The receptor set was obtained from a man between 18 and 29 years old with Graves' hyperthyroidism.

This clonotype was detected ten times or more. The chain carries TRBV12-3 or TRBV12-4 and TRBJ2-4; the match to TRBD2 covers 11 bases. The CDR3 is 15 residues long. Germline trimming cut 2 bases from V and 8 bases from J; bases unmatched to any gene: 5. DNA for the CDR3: TGTGCCAGCAGTTTAATAGCGGGAGGGAGGTACATTCAGTACTTC. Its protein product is CASSLIAGGRYIQYF.

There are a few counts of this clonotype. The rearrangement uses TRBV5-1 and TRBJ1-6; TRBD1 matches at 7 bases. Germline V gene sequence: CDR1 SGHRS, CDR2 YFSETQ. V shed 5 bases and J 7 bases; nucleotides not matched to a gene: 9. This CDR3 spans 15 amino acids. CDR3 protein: CASRDWDRSNSPLHF. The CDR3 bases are TGCGCCAGCAGGGATTGGGACAGATCGAATTCACCCCTCCACTTT. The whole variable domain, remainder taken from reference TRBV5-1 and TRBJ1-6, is KAGVTQTPRYLIKTRGQQVTLSCSPISGHRSVSWYQQTPGQGLQFLFEYFSETQRNKGNFPGRFSGRQFSNSRSEMNVSTLELGDSALYLCASRDWDRSNSPLHFGNGTRLTVT.

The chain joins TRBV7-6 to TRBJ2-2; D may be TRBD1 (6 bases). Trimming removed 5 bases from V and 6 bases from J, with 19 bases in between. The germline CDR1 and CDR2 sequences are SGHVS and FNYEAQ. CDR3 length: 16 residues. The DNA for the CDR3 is TGTGCCAGCAGCGAACCCGGGACACCGGGCCCCGGGGAGCTGTTTTTT. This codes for CASSEPGTPGPGELFF.

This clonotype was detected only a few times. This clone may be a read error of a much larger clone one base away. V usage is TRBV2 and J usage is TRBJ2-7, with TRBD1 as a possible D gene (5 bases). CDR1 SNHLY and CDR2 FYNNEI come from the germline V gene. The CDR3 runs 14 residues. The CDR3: CASSRQPEYYEQHF. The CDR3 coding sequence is TGTGCCAGCAGTAGACAGCCGGAGTACTACGAGCAGCACTTC.

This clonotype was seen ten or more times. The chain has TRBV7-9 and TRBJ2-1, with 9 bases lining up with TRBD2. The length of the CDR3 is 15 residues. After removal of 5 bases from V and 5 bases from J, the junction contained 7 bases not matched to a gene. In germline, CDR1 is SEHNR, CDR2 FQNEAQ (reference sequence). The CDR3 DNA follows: TGTGCCAGCAGCCCTCGGGGACTAGCTCACAATGAGCAGTTCTTC. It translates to CASSPRGLAHNEQFF.

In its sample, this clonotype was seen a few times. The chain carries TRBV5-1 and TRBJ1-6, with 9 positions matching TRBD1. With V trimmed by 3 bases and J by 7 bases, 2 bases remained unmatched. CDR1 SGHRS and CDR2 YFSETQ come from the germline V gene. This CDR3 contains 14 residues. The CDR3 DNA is TGCGCCAGCAGCTGGGGGACAGGGAATTCACCCCTCCACTTT. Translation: CASSWGTGNSPLHF.

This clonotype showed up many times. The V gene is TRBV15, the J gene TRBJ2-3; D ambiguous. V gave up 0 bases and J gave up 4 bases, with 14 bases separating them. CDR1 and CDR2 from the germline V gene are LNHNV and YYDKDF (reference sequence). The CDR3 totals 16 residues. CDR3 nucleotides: TGTGCCACCAGCAGAGATCCTGGGGTCAGCGCAGATACGCAGTATTTT. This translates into CATSRDPGVSADTQYF.

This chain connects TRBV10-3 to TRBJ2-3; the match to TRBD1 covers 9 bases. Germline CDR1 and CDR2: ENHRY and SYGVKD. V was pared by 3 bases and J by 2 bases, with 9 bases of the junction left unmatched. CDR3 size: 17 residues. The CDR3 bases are TGTGCCATCAGTGATCGCGGGACAGGGAATATCACAGATACGCAGTATTTT. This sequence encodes CAISDRGTGNITDTQYF.

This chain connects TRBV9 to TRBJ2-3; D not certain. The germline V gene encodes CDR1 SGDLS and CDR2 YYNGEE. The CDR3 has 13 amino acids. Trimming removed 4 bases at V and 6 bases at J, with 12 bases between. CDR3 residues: CASSPKMEDTQYF. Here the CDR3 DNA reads TGTGCCAGCAGCCCCAAGATGGAGGATACGCAGTATTTT. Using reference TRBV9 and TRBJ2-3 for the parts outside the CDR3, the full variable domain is DSGVTQTPKHLITATGQRVTLRCSPRSGDLSVYWYQQSLDQGLQFLIQYYNGEERAKGNILERFSAQQFPDLHSELNLSSLELGDSALYFCASSPKMEDTQYFGPGTRLTVL.

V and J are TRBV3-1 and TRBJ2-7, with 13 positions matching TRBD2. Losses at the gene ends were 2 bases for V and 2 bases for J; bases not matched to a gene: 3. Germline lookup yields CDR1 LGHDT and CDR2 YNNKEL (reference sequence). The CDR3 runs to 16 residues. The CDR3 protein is CASSQTGLAGTYEQYF. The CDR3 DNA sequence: TGTGCCAGCAGCCAAACGGGACTAGCGGGAACCTACGAGCAGTACTTC.

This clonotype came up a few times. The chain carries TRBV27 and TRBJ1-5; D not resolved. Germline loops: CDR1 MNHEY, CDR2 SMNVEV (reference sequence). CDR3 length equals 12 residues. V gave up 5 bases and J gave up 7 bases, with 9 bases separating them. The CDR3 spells CASSPHRQPQHF. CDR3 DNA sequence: TGTGCCAGCAGTCCCCATCGACAGCCCCAGCATTTT.

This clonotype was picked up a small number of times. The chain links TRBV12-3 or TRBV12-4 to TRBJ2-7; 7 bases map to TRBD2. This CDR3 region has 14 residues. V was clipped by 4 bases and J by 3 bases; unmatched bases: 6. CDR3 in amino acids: CASSYAGVVYEQYF. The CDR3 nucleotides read TGTGCCAGCAGTTATGCGGGAGTCGTCTACGAGCAGTACTTC.

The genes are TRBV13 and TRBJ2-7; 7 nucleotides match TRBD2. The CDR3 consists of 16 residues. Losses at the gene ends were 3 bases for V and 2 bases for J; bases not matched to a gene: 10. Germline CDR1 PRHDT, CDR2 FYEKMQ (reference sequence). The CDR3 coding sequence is TGTGCCAGCAGCTTTATCGGGCGGGGGACCACCTACGAGCAGTACTTC. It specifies CASSFIGRGTTYEQYF.